This is a list of T cell receptor beta chains from one sample in a study of neoadjuvant anti-PD-1 for oral cavity cancer. The assay was immunoSEQ multiplex PCR, and TCRdb's table has in-frame clones only and misses some. The table records some 14,000 clones, 67% of them present only once. The material sequenced was PBMCs, taken after nivolumab (anti-PD-1) treatment. Receptors were obtained from a person between 35 and 79 years old with oral cavity squamous cell carcinoma. Each CDR3 is given with its conserved first and last residue. Each record gives: clone size, CDR3 length, J gene, V gene, D gene, CDR3 DNA, CDR3 protein. D genes are given only for firm matches. Clone size is stated in some rows and not others, as once, few, many or a class when expanded.

abundance: NA
len: 13
j_gene: TRBJ2-5
v_gene: TRBV27
d_gene: NA
CDR3nt: TGTGCCAGCAGTTTAGGAAGGGGTGAGACCCAGTACTTC
CDR3aa: CASSLGRGETQYF

abundance: NA
len: 15
j_gene: TRBJ2-3
v_gene: TRBV19
d_gene: NA
CDR3nt: TGTGCCAGTAGTATGGGCAGATCCTTCACAGATACGCAGTATTTT
CDR3aa: CASSMGRSFTDTQYF

abundance: NA
len: 13
j_gene: TRBJ1-2
v_gene: TRBV6-6
d_gene: NA
CDR3nt: TGTGCCAGCACCCTAACAGGGAGCTATGGCTACACCTTC
CDR3aa: CASTLTGSYGYTF

abundance: few
len: 17
j_gene: TRBJ2-6
v_gene: TRBV19
d_gene: NA
CDR3nt: TGTGCCAGTAGTATTATCTCGGTTTCCCGCGGGGCCAACGTCCTGACTTTC
CDR3aa: CASSIISVSRGANVLTF

abundance: few
len: 15
j_gene: TRBJ2-2
v_gene: TRBV11-3
d_gene: TRBD1
CDR3nt: TGTGCCAGCAGCTTGGACAGGGGAGGAACCGGGGAGCTGTTTTTT
CDR3aa: CASSLDRGGTGELFF

abundance: NA
len: 15
j_gene: TRBJ2-3
v_gene: TRBV30
d_gene: NA
CDR3nt: TGTGCCTGGAGTGTAGCGATGGCCCGCGCAGATACGCAGTATTTT
CDR3aa: CAWSVAMARADTQYF

abundance: NA
len: 17
j_gene: TRBJ2-7
v_gene: TRBV5-4
d_gene: NA
CDR3nt: TGTGCCAGCAGCTTGTCCCCTAGCGCCCAAAGCTCCTACGAGCAGTACTTC
CDR3aa: CASSLSPSAQSSYEQYF

abundance: once
len: 13
j_gene: TRBJ2-2
v_gene: TRBV5-1
d_gene: TRBD1
CDR3nt: TGCGCCAGCAGCTTGGGACAGGGAGGGGAGCTGTTTTTT
CDR3aa: CASSLGQGGELFF

abundance: NA
len: 13
j_gene: TRBJ2-3
v_gene: TRBV28
d_gene: NA
CDR3nt: TGTGCCAGCAAGGGACCCCAAACAGATACGCAGTATTTT
CDR3aa: CASKGPQTDTQYF

abundance: few
len: 13
j_gene: TRBJ2-7
v_gene: TRBV2
d_gene: TRBD2
CDR3nt: TGTGCCAGCAGTGAGGGACTACCTTACGAGCAGTACTTC
CDR3aa: CASSEGLPYEQYF

abundance: NA
len: 14
j_gene: TRBJ2-7
v_gene: TRBV4-1
d_gene: NA
CDR3nt: TGCGCCAGCAGCCAAGCGACAGGTACCTACGAGCAGTACTTC
CDR3aa: CASSQATGTYEQYF

abundance: NA
len: 12
j_gene: TRBJ2-5
v_gene: TRBV10-3
d_gene: NA
CDR3nt: TGTGCCACTTCAGAGGATGGCGAGACCCAGTACTTC
CDR3aa: CATSEDGETQYF

abundance: NA
len: 15
j_gene: TRBJ2-1
v_gene: TRBV27
d_gene: NA
CDR3nt: TGTGCCAGCAGTATCAGGGGAGCGGGAAGAAATGAGCAGTTCTTC
CDR3aa: CASSIRGAGRNEQFF

abundance: NA
len: 13
j_gene: TRBJ1-5
v_gene: TRBV19
d_gene: TRBD1
CDR3nt: TGTGCCAGTACCCTTACAGGGGAGCAGCCCCAGCATTTT
CDR3aa: CASTLTGEQPQHF

abundance: once
len: 13
j_gene: TRBJ2-1
v_gene: TRBV9
d_gene: NA
CDR3nt: TGTGCCAGCAGCGTAGAGCCGCCTAGCGAGCAGTTCTTC
CDR3aa: CASSVEPPSEQFF

abundance: few
len: 13
j_gene: TRBJ1-2
v_gene: TRBV6-1
d_gene: NA
CDR3nt: TGTGCCAGCAGGCAAGGATTAAACTATGGCTACACCTTC
CDR3aa: CASRQGLNYGYTF

abundance: NA
len: 17
j_gene: TRBJ2-1
v_gene: TRBV4-1
d_gene: NA
CDR3nt: TGCGCCAGCAGCCTACCGATAGCGGATCCTTGGGACAATGAGCAGTTCTTC
CDR3aa: CASSLPIADPWDNEQFF

abundance: NA
len: 15
j_gene: TRBJ2-3
v_gene: TRBV19
d_gene: NA
CDR3nt: TGTGCCAGTCGACCGGGACCCACAAGCACAGATACGCAGTATTTT
CDR3aa: CASRPGPTSTDTQYF

abundance: NA
len: 11
j_gene: TRBJ2-1
v_gene: TRBV20-1
d_gene: NA
CDR3nt: TGCAGTGCTAGAGATCCTCCTAAGCAGTTCTTC
CDR3aa: CSARDPPKQFF

abundance: NA
len: 12
j_gene: TRBJ2-7
v_gene: TRBV5-6
d_gene: NA
CDR3nt: TGTGCCAGCAGCCAGACAGATTACGAGCAGTACTTC
CDR3aa: CASSQTDYEQYF

abundance: NA
len: 16
j_gene: TRBJ2-7
v_gene: TRBV10-3
d_gene: NA
CDR3nt: TGTGCCATCAGTGAGTCAGGGGCACTAGCAGGGAGCGAGCAGTACTTC
CDR3aa: CAISESGALAGSEQYF

abundance: NA
len: 14
j_gene: TRBJ1-3
v_gene: TRBV28
d_gene: NA
CDR3nt: TGTGCCAGCAGTTTCGTTAGGCAGGGAAACACCATATATTTT
CDR3aa: CASSFVRQGNTIYF

abundance: NA
len: 13
j_gene: TRBJ2-5
v_gene: TRBV4-1
d_gene: NA
CDR3nt: TGCGCCAGCAGTCCGACACGACAAGAGACCCAGTACTTC
CDR3aa: CASSPTRQETQYF

abundance: NA
len: 15
j_gene: TRBJ2-2
v_gene: TRBV11-2
d_gene: NA
CDR3nt: TGTGCCAGCAGCATCGGGACCGGGCGTAGCGGGGAGCTGTTTTTT
CDR3aa: CASSIGTGRSGELFF

abundance: NA
len: 15
j_gene: TRBJ2-7
v_gene: TRBV11-2
d_gene: NA
CDR3nt: TGTGCCAGCAGCTCCCCGAGGAGGACGCTCTACGAGCAGTACTTC
CDR3aa: CASSSPRRTLYEQYF

abundance: NA
len: 12
j_gene: TRBJ2-2
v_gene: TRBV2
d_gene: NA
CDR3nt: TGTGCCAGCGGGGTTTTCACCGGGGAGCTGTTTTTT
CDR3aa: CASGVFTGELFF

abundance: NA
len: 14
j_gene: TRBJ2-1
v_gene: TRBV5-8
d_gene: NA
CDR3nt: TGTGCCAGCAGCGCGAGAAGCCGCTACAATGAGCAGTTCTTC
CDR3aa: CASSARSRYNEQFF

abundance: NA
len: 14
j_gene: TRBJ1-1
v_gene: TRBV15
d_gene: TRBD1
CDR3nt: TGTGCCACCAGTCCAGGGGGGGTAAACACTGAAGCTTTCTTT
CDR3aa: CATSPGGVNTEAFF

abundance: few
len: 13
j_gene: TRBJ2-7
v_gene: TRBV28
d_gene: NA
CDR3nt: TGTGCCAGCAGTTTAGCGGGCCTCGGCGAGCAGTACTTC
CDR3aa: CASSLAGLGEQYF

abundance: NA
len: 13
j_gene: TRBJ1-1
v_gene: TRBV27
d_gene: NA
CDR3nt: TGTGCCAGCAGTTTCCGGGAGAACACTGAAGCTTTCTTT
CDR3aa: CASSFRENTEAFF

abundance: few
len: 12
j_gene: TRBJ1-1
v_gene: TRBV29-1
d_gene: NA
CDR3nt: TGCAGCGTTGAAGGGGGAGGCACTGAAGCTTTCTTT
CDR3aa: CSVEGGGTEAFF

abundance: NA
len: 15
j_gene: TRBJ2-7
v_gene: TRBV27
d_gene: NA
CDR3nt: TGTGCCAGCAGTTTGCGATCGACAGTGGCCTACGAGCAGTACTTC
CDR3aa: CASSLRSTVAYEQYF

abundance: NA
len: 15
j_gene: TRBJ1-5
v_gene: TRBV6-1
d_gene: NA
CDR3nt: TGTGCCAGCAGTGCCCCGGGACATAGCAATCAGCCCCAGCATTTT
CDR3aa: CASSAPGHSNQPQHF

abundance: NA
len: 14
j_gene: TRBJ1-5
v_gene: TRBV10-2
d_gene: TRBD1
CDR3nt: TGCGCCAGCGGTGGGACAGGCAGGTATCAGCCCCAGCATTTT
CDR3aa: CASGGTGRYQPQHF

abundance: NA
len: 13
j_gene: TRBJ2-5
v_gene: TRBV6-1
d_gene: NA
CDR3nt: TGTGCCAGCAGTGACGGGGGACCGGAGACCCAGTACTTC
CDR3aa: CASSDGGPETQYF

abundance: NA
len: 17
j_gene: TRBJ2-6
v_gene: TRBV15
d_gene: NA
CDR3nt: TGTGCCACCAGCAGAGATATAGGGGCTTCTGGGGCCAACGTCCTGACTTTC
CDR3aa: CATSRDIGASGANVLTF

abundance: NA
len: 15
j_gene: TRBJ1-4
v_gene: TRBV7-9
d_gene: NA
CDR3nt: TGTGCCAGCAGCTTAGAACGGGGAGTTAATGAAAAACTGTTTTTT
CDR3aa: CASSLERGVNEKLFF

abundance: NA
len: 12
j_gene: TRBJ1-1
v_gene: TRBV14
d_gene: NA
CDR3nt: TGTGCCAGCAGCCAAGATCGTTCGAAAGCTTTCTTT
CDR3aa: CASSQDRSKAFF

abundance: NA
len: 15
j_gene: TRBJ1-2
v_gene: TRBV5-6
d_gene: NA
CDR3nt: TGTGCCAGCGGTATGAGGGGCCGGGAGGGGTATGGCTACACCTTC
CDR3aa: CASGMRGREGYGYTF

abundance: NA
len: 16
j_gene: TRBJ2-3
v_gene: TRBV7-3
d_gene: TRBD2
CDR3nt: TGTGCCAGCAGCTTAGGAGTAGCGGGAGGAACAGATACGCAGTATTTT
CDR3aa: CASSLGVAGGTDTQYF

abundance: NA
len: 14
j_gene: TRBJ2-5
v_gene: TRBV6-1
d_gene: NA
CDR3nt: TGTGCCAGCACCGGTTTTGGGGGCCAAGAGACCCAGTACTTC
CDR3aa: CASTGFGGQETQYF

abundance: NA
len: 13
j_gene: TRBJ2-1
v_gene: TRBV19
d_gene: NA
CDR3nt: TGTGCCAGTAGTATGGTAGGGGACAATGAGCAGTTCTTC
CDR3aa: CASSMVGDNEQFF

abundance: NA
len: 16
j_gene: TRBJ1-1
v_gene: TRBV11-3
d_gene: NA
CDR3nt: TGTGCCAGCAGCCCAGGAGGGGGGGGCTTGAACACTGAAGCTTTCTTT
CDR3aa: CASSPGGGGLNTEAFF

abundance: NA
len: 12
j_gene: TRBJ2-1
v_gene: TRBV27
d_gene: NA
CDR3nt: TGTGCCAGCAGTTTGGTCGGGGATGAGCAGTTCTTC
CDR3aa: CASSLVGDEQFF

abundance: NA
len: 13
j_gene: TRBJ1-2
v_gene: TRBV6-1
d_gene: NA
CDR3nt: TGTGCCAGCAGTGAACGTGGGGTCGAGGGCTACACCTTC
CDR3aa: CASSERGVEGYTF

abundance: NA
len: 13
j_gene: TRBJ1-2
v_gene: TRBV7-2
d_gene: NA
CDR3nt: TGTGCCAGCAGCTTGGGGCCATCTAAGGGCTACACCTTC
CDR3aa: CASSLGPSKGYTF

abundance: few
len: 13
j_gene: TRBJ1-1
v_gene: TRBV2
d_gene: NA
CDR3nt: TGTGCCAGCAGTGACCAGGGAAACACTGAAGCTTTCTTT
CDR3aa: CASSDQGNTEAFF

abundance: NA
len: 12
j_gene: TRBJ2-3
v_gene: TRBV27
d_gene: NA
CDR3nt: TGTGCCAGCATCTCTATCACAGATACGCAGTATTTT
CDR3aa: CASISITDTQYF

abundance: few
len: 14
j_gene: TRBJ1-5
v_gene: TRBV28
d_gene: TRBD1
CDR3nt: TGTGCCAGCGCAGACGACAGGGTAAATCAGCCCCAGCATTTT
CDR3aa: CASADDRVNQPQHF

abundance: NA
len: 15
j_gene: TRBJ2-7
v_gene: TRBV6-5
d_gene: TRBD2
CDR3nt: TGTGCCAGCAGCCCTGGACTAGTGACTACCTACGAGCAGTACTTC
CDR3aa: CASSPGLVTTYEQYF

abundance: few
len: 13
j_gene: TRBJ2-2
v_gene: TRBV30
d_gene: NA
CDR3nt: TGTGCCTGGGGGCAGGGGATGGGCGGGGAGCTGTTTTTT
CDR3aa: CAWGQGMGGELFF